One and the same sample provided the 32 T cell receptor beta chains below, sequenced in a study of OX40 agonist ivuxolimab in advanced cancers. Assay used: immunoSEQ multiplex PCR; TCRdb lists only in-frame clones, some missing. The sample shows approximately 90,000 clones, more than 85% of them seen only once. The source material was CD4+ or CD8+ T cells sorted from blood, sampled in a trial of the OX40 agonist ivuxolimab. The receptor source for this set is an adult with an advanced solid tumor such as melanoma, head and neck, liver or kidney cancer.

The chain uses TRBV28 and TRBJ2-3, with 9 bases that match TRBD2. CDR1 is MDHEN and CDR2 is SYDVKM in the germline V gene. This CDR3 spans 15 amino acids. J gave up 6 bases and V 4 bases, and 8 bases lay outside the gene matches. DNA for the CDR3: TGTGCCAGCAGTTCCCCTAGCGGGAACGTGGATACGCAGTATTTT. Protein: CASSSPSGNVDTQYF.

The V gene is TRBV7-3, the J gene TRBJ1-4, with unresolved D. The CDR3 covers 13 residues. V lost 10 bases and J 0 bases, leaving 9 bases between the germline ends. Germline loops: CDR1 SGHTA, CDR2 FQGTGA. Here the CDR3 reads CATRLATNEKLFF. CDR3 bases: TGTGCCACGCGGCTTGCAACTAATGAAAAACTGTTTTTT.

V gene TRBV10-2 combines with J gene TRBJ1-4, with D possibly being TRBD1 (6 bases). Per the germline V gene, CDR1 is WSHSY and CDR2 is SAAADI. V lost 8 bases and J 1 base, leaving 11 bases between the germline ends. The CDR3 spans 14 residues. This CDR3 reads CASGQPGTNEKLFF. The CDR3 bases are TGCGCCAGCGGACAGCCTGGAACTAATGAAAAACTGTTTTTT.

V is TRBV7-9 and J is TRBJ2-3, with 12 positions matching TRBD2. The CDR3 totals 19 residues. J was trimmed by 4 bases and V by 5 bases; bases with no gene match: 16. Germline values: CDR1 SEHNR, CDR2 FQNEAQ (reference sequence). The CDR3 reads CASSTTARLAGVGADTQYF. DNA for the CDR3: TGTGCCAGCAGCACGACAGCGCGACTAGCGGGAGTGGGTGCAGATACGCAGTATTTT.

CDR3 region: CASSSGGQGEQYF. Written as DNA, the CDR3 is TGTGCCAGCAGTTCCGGGGGCCAAGGGGAGCAGTACTTC. The chain uses TRBV6-5 and TRBJ2-7; D tentatively fits TRBD1 or TRBD2 (6 bases each). Trimming pared 4 bases from V and 7 bases from J, leaving 14 bases between. This CDR3 is built from 13 residues. Germline lookup yields CDR1 MNHEY and CDR2 SVGAGI.

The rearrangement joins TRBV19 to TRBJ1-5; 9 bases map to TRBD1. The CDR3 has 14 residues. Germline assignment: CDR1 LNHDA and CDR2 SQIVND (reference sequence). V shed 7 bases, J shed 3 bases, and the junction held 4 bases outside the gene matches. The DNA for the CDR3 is TGTGCCAGTATCAGGACAGGGGCCAATCAGCCCCAGCATTTT. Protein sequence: CASIRTGANQPQHF. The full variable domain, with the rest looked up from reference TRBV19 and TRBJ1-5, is DGGITQSPKYLFRKEGQNVTLSCEQNLNHDAMYWYRQDPGQGLRLIYYSQIVNDFQKGDIAEGYSVSREKKESFPLTVTSAQKNPTAFYLCASIRTGANQPQHFGDGTRLSIL.

DNA of the CDR3: TGTGCCAGCAGTTTGGCCGCCTACCAAGAGACCCAGTACTTC. Its protein product is CASSLAAYQETQYF. The chain carries TRBV28 and TRBJ2-5; D is ambiguous. V was cut by 3 bases and J by 0 bases, with 8 bases left in between. Per germline, CDR1 MDHEN and CDR2 SYDVKM. The CDR3 runs to 14 residues.

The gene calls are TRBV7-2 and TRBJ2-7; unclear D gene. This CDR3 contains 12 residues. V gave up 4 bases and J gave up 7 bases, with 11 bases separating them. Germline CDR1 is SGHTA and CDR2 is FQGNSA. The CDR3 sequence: CASSSRVGEQYF. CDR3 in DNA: TGTGCCAGCAGCTCCCGGGTCGGTGAGCAGTACTTC.

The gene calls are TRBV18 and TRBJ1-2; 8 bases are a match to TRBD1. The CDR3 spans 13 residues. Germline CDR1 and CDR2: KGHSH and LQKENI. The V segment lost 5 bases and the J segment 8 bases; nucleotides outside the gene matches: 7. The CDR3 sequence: CASSTTGARGYTF. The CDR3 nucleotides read TGTGCCAGCTCAACGACAGGGGCTCGAGGCTACACCTTC. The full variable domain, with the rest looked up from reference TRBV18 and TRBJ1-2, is NAGVMQNPRHLVRRRGQEARLRCSPMKGHSHVYWYRQLPEEGLKFMVYLQKENIIDESGMPKERFSAEFPKEGPSILRIQQVVRGDSAAYFCASSTTGARGYTFGSGTRLTVV.

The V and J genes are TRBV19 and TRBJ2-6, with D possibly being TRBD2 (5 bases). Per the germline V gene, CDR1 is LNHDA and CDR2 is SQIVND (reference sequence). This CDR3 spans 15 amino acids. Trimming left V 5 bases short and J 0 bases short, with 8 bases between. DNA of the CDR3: TGTGCCAGTAGTGAAACTAGCTCTGGGGCCAACGTCCTGACTTTC. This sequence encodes CASSETSSGANVLTF.

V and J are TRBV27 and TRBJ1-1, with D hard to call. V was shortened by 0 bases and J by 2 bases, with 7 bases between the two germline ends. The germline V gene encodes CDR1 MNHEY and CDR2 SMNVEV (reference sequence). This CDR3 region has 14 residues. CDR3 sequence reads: CASSLSRVNTEAFF. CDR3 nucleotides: TGTGCCAGCAGTTTATCGAGAGTTAACACTGAAGCTTTCTTT.

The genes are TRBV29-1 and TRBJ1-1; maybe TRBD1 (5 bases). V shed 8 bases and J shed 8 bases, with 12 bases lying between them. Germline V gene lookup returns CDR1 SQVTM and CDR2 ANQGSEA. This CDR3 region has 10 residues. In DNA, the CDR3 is TGCAGCACGAGGACAAAAGAAGCTTTCTTT. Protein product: CSTRTKEAFF.

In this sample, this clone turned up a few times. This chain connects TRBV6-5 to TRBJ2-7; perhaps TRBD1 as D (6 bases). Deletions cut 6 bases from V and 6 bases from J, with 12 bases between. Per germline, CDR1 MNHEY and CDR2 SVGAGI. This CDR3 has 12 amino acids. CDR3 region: CASRTVGGEQYF. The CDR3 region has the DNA TGTGCCAGCAGGACGGTAGGGGGCGAGCAGTACTTC.

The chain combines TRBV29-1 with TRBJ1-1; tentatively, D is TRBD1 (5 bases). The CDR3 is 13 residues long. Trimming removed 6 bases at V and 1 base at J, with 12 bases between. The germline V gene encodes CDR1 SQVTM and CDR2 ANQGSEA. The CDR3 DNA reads TGCAGCGTAACCGGGACTGCGAACACTGAAGCTTTCTTT. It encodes CSVTGTANTEAFF.

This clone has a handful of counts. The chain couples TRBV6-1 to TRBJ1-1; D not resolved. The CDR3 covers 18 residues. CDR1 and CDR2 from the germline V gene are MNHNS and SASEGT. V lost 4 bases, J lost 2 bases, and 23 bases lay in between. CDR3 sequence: CASSGRLGAGNPNTEAFF. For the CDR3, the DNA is TGTGCCAGCAGTGGGAGGTTAGGTGCGGGTAACCCAAACACTGAAGCTTTCTTT.

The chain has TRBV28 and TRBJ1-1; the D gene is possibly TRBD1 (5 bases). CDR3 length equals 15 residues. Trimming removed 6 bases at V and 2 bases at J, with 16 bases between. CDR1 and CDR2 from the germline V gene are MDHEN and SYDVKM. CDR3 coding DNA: TGTGCCAGCAGCGACGGGGGGTCTGACAACACTGAAGCTTTCTTT. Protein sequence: CASSDGGSDNTEAFF.

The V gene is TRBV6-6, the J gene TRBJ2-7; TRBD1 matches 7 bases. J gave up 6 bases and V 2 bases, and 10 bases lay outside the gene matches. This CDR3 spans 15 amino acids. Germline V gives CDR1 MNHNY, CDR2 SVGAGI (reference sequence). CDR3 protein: CASSYTRGRGAEQYF. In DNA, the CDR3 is TGTGCCAGCAGTTACACGAGGGGGCGAGGTGCCGAGCAGTACTTC.

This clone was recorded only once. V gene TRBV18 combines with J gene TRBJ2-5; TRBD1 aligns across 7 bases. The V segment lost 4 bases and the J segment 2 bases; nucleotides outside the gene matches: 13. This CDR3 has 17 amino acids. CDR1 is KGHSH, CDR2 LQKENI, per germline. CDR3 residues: CASSLSIRGQLQETQYF. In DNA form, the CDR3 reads TGTGCCAGCTCACTTTCCATAAGGGGGCAGTTACAAGAGACCCAGTACTTC.

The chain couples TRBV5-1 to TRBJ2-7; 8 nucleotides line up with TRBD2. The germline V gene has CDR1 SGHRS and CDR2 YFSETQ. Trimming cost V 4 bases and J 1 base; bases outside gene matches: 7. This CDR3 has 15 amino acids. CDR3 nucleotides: TGCGCCAGCAGCCGAAGCGGGAGTATGTCCTACGAGCAGTACTTC. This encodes CASSRSGSMSYEQYF.

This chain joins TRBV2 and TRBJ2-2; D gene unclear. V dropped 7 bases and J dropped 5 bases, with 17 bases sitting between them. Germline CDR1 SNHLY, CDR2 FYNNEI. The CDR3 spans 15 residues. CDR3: CASTVDTGRTGELFF. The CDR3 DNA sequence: TGTGCCAGCACGGTAGATACCGGGCGGACCGGGGAGCTGTTTTTT.

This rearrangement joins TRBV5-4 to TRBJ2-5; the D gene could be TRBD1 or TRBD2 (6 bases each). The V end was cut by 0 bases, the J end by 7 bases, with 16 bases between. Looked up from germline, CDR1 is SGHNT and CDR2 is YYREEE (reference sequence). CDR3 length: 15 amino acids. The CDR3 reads CASSLVGGPKRTQYF. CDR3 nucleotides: TGTGCCAGCAGCTTGGTCGGGGGCCCAAAGAGGACCCAGTACTTC.

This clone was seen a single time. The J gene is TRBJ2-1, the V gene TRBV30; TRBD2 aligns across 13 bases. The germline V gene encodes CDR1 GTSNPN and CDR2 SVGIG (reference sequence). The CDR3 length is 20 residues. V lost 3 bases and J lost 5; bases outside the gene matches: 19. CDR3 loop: CAWRRNPGLAGIDTDNEQFF. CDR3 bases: TGTGCCTGGAGACGCAACCCGGGACTAGCGGGGATTGATACTGACAATGAGCAGTTCTTC.

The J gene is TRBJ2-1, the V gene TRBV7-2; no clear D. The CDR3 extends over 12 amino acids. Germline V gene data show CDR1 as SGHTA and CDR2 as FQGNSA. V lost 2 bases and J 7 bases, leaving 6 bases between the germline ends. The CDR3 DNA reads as TGTGCCAGCAGCTTAAATCGAAATGAGCAGTTCTTC. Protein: CASSLNRNEQFF.

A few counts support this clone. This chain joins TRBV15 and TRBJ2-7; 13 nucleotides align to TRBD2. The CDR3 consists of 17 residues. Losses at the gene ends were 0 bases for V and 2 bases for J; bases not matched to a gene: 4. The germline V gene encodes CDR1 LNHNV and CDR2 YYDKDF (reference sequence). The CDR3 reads CATSRELAGGNPYEQYF. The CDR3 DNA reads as TGTGCCACCAGCAGAGAACTAGCGGGAGGGAATCCCTACGAGCAGTACTTC.

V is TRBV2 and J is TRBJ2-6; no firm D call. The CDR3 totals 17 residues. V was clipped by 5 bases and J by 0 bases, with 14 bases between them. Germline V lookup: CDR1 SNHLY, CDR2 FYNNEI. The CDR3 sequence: CASSPPGLSSGANVLTF. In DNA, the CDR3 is TGTGCCAGCAGTCCCCCTGGGTTAAGCTCTGGGGCCAACGTCCTGACTTTC.

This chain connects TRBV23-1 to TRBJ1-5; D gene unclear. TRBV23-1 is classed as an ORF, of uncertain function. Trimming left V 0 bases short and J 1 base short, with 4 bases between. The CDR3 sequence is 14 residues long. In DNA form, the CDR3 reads TGCGCCAGCAGTCAATCCGGAAGCAATCAGCCCCAGCATTTT. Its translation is CASSQSGSNQPQHF.

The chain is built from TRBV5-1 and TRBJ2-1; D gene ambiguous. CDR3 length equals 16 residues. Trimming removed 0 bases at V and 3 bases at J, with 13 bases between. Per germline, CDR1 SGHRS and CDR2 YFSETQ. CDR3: CASSLEQDLGYNEQFF. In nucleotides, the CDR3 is TGCGCCAGCAGCTTGGAGCAGGACCTGGGCTACAATGAGCAGTTCTTC.

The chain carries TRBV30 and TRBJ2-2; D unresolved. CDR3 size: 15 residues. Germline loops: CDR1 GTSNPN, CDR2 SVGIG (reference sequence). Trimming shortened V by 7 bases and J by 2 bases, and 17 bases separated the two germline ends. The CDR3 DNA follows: TGTGCCTCTCACCTTAGATCCCAAAACACCGGGGAGCTGTTTTTT. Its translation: CASHLRSQNTGELFF. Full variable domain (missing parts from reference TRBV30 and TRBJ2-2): SQTIHQWPATLVQPVGSPLSLECTVEGTSNPNLYWYRQAAGRGLQLLFYSVGIGQISSEVPQNLSASRPQDRQFILSSKKLLLSDSGFYLCASHLRSQNTGELFFGEGSRLTVL.

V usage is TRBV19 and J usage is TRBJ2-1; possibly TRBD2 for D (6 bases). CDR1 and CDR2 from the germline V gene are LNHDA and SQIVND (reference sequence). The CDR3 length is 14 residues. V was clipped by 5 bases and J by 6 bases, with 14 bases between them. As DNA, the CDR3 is TGTGCCAGTAGTTCGAGGACTATAATCAATGAGCAGTTCTTC. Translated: CASSSRTIINEQFF.

The CDR3 DNA is TGCGCCAGCAGTGAGAGGTTTCCGGGACAGGGGAAGATGAGCAATCAGCCCCAGCATTTT. It yields the protein CASSERFPGQGKMSNQPQHF. The genes are TRBV10-1 and TRBJ1-5, with 10 bases lining up with TRBD1. The length of the CDR3 is 20 residues. The V and J ends lost 2 bases and 1 base, in that order; junction bases with no gene match: 14. Per the germline V gene, CDR1 is WNHNN and CDR2 is SYGVQD (reference sequence).

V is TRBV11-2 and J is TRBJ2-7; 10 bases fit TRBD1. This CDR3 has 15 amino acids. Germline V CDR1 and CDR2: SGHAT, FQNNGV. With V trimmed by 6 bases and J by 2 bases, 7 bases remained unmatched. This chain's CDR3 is CASRLPGTGAYEQYF. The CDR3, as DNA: TGTGCCAGCAGGCTACCCGGGACAGGGGCCTACGAGCAGTACTTC.

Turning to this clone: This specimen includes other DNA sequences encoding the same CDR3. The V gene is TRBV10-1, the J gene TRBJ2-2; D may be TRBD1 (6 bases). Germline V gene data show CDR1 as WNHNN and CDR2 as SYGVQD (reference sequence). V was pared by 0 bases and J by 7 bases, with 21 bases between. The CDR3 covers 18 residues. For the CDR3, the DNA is TGCGCCAGCAGTGAGTCGCTCGAGGGTGGCAGGGGTGGCGGGGAGCTGTTTTTT. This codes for CASSESLEGGRGGGELFF.